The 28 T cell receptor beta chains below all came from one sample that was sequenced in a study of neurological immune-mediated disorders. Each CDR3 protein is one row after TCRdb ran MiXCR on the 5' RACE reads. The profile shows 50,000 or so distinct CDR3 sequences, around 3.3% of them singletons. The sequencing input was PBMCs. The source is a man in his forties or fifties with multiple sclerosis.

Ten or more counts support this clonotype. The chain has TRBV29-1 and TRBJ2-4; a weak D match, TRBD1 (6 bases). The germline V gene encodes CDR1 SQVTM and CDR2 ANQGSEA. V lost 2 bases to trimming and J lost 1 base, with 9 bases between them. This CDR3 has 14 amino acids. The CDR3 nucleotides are TGCAGCGTTGAACAGGGGCTGGCCAAAAACATTCAGTACTTC. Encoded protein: CSVEQGLAKNIQYF. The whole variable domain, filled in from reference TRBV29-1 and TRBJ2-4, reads SAVISQKPSRDICQRGTSLTIQCQVDSQVTMMFWYRQQPGQSLTLIATANQGSEATYESGFVIDKFPISRPNLTFSTLTVSNMSPEDSSIYLCSVEQGLAKNIQYFGAGTRLSVL.

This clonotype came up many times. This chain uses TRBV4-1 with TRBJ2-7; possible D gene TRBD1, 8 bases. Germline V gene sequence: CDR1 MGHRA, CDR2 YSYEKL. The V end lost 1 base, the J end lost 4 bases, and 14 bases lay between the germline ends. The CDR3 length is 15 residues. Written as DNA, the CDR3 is TGCGCCAGCAGCCAAGTGTACAGGGGGGGGTACGAGCAGTACTTC. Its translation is CASSQVYRGGYEQYF.

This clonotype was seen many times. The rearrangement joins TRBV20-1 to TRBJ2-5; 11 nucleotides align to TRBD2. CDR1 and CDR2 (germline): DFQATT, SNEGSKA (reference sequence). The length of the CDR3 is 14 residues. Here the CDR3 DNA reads TGCAGCCAATTTAGCGGGGGGGAACAAGAGACCCAGTACTTC. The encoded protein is CSQFSGGEQETQYF.

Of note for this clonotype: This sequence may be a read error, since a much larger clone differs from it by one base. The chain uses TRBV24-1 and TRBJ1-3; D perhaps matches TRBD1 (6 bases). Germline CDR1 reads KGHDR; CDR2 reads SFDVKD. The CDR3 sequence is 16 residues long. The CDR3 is CTTSDPQGKDGNTIYF. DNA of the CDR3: TGTACCACCAGTGATCCACAGGGAAAGGATGGAAACACCATATATTTT.

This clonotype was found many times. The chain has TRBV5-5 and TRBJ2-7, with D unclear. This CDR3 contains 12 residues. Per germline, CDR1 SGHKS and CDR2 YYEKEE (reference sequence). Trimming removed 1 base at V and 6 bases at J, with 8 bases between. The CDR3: CASSLLDGEQYF. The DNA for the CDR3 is TGTGCCAGCAGCTTGTTGGACGGCGAGCAGTACTTC.

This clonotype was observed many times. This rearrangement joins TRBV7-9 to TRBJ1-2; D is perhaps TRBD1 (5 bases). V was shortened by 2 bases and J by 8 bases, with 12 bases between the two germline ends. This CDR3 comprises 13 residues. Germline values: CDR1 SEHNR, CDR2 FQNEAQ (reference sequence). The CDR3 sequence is CASSLHGAWGYTF. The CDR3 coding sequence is TGTGCCAGCAGCTTACATGGGGCGTGGGGCTACACCTTC.

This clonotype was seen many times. For the CDR3, the DNA is TGCGCCAGCAGCTTACTGACCGGGACGTCAGAAAAACTGTTTTTT. Its translation is CASSLLTGTSEKLFF. J is TRBJ1-4 and V is TRBV5-1; perhaps TRBD1 as D (5 bases). The CDR3 length is 15 residues. Between the trimmed V and J ends, which lost 2 bases and 8 bases, there was a span of 16 bases. CDR1 and CDR2 (germline): SGHRS, YFSETQ.

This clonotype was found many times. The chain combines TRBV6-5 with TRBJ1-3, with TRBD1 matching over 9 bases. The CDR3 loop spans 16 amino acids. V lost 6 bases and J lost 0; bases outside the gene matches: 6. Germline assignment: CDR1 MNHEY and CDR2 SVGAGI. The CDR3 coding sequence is TGTGCCAGCAGCGAAAACAGGGGGCACTCTGGAAACACCATATATTTT. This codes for CASSENRGHSGNTIYF.

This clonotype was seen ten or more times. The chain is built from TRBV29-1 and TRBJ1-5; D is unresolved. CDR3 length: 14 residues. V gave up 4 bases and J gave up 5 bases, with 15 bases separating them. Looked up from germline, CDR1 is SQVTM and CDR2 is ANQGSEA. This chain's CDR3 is CSVVWSRRDQPQHF. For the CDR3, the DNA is TGCAGCGTTGTTTGGTCCAGGAGAGATCAGCCCCAGCATTTT.

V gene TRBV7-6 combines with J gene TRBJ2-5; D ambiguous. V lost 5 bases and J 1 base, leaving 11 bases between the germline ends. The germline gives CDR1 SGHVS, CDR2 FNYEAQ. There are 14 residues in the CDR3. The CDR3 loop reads CASSPQAFQETQYF. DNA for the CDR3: TGTGCCAGCAGCCCTCAGGCGTTCCAAGAGACCCAGTACTTC.

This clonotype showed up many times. The CDR3 bases are TGTGCCAGCAGCTTAGACCCGGTTGGGAGGTACACTGAAGCTTTCTTT. It yields the protein CASSLDPVGRYTEAFF. The chain combines TRBV7-3 with TRBJ1-1; D call uncertain. Trimming shortened V by 2 bases and J by 3 bases, and 16 bases separated the two germline ends. The CDR3 is 16 residues long. Germline values: CDR1 SGHTA, CDR2 FQGTGA.

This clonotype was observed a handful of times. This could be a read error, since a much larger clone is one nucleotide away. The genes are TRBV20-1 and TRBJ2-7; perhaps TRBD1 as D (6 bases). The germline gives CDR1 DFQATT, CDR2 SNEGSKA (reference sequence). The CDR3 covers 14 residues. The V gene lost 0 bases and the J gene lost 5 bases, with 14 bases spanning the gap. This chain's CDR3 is CSARDLGKGDEQYF. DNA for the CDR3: TGCAGTGCTAGAGATCTCGGAAAGGGGGACGAGCAGTACTTC.

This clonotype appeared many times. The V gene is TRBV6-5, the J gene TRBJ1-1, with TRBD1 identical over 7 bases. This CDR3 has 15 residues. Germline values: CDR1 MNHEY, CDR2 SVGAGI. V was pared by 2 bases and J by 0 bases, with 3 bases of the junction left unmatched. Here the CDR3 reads CASSYGDSMNTEAFF. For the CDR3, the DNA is TGTGCCAGCAGTTACGGGGACAGTATGAACACTGAAGCTTTCTTT.

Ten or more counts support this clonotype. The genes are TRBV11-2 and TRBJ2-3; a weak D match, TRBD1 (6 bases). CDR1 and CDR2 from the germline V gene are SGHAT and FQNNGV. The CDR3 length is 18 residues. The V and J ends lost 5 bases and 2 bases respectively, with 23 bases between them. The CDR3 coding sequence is TGTGCCAGCAGCCTACTGTGGGGGCAGCTCGATTCCACAGATACGCAGTATTTT. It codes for CASSLLWGQLDSTDTQYF.

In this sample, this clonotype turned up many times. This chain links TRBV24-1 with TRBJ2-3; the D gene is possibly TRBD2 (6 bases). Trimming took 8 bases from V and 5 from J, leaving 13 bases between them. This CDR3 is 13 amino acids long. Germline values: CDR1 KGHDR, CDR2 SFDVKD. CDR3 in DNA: TGTGCCACCATGCCCGGGGACTTAGATACGCAGTATTTT. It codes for CATMPGDLDTQYF.

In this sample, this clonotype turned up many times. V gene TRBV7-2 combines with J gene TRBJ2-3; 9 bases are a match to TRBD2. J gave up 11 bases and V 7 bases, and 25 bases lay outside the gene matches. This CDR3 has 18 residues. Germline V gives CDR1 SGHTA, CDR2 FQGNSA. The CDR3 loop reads CASTLGRTSDPDPEVQYF. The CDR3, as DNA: TGTGCCAGCACCCTTGGCCGGACTAGCGACCCGGACCCGGAGGTGCAGTATTTT.

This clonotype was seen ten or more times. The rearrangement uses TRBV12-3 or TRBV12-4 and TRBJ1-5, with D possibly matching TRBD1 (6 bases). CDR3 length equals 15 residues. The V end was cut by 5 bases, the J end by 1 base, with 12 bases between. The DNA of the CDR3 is TGTGCCAGCAGTCCCGGGACAAACAGCAATCAGCCCCAGCATTTT. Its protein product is CASSPGTNSNQPQHF.

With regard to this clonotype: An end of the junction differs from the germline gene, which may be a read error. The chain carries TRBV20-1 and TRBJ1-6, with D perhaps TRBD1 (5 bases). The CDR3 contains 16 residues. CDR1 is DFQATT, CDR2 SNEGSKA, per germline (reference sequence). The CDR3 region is CSARDLGVKGNSPLNF. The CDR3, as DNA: TGCAGTGCTAGAGATCTAGGGGTAAAGGGTAATTCACCCCTCAACTTT.

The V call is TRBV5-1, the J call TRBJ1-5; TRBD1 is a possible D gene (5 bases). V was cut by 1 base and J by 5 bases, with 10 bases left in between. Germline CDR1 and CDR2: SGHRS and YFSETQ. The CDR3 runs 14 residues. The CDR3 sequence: CASSLLGVDQPQHF. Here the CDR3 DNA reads TGCGCCAGCAGCTTGTTAGGGGTGGATCAGCCCCAGCATTTT.

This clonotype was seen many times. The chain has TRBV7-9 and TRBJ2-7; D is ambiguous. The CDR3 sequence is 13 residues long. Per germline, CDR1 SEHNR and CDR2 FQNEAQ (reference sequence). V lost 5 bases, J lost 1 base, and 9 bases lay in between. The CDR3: CASSDDISYEQYF. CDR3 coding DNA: TGTGCCAGCAGCGACGACATATCCTACGAGCAGTACTTC.

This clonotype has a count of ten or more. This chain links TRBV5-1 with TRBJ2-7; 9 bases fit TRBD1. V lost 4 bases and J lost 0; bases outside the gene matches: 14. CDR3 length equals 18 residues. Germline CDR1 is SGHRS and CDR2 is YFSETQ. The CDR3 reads CASSPVPGQGLSSYEQYF. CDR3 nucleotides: TGCGCCAGCAGCCCCGTCCCGGGACAGGGATTAAGCTCCTACGAGCAGTACTTC. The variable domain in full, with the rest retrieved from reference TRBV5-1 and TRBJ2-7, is KAGVTQTPRYLIKTRGQQVTLSCSPISGHRSVSWYQQTPGQGLQFLFEYFSETQRNKGNFPGRFSGRQFSNSRSEMNVSTLELGDSALYLCASSPVPGQGLSSYEQYFGPGTRLTVT.

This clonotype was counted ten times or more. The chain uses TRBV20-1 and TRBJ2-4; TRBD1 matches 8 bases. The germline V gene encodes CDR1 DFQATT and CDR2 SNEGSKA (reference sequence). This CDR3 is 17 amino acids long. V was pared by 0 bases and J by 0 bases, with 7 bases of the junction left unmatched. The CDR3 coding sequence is TGCAGTGCTAGAGACCCGGACAGGGCAATAGCCAAAAACATTCAGTACTTC. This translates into CSARDPDRAIAKNIQYF.

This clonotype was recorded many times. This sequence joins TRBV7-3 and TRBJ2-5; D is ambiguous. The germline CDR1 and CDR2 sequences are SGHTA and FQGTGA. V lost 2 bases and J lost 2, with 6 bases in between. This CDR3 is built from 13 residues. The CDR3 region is CASSLSVQETQYF. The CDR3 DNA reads TGTGCCAGCAGCTTATCGGTGCAAGAGACCCAGTACTTC.

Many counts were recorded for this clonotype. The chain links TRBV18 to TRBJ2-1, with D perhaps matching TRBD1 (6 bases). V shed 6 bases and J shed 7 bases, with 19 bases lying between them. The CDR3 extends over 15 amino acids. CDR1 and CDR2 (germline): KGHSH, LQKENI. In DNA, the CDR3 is TGTGCCAGCTCGTTACAGGGTCCTGACTATAATGAGCAGTTCTTC. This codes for CASSLQGPDYNEQFF.

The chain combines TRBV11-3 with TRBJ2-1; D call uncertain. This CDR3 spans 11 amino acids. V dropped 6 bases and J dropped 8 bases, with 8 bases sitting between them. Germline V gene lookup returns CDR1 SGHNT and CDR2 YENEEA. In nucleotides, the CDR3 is TGTGCCAGCAGATCTAACCATGAGCAGTTCTTC. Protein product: CASRSNHEQFF.

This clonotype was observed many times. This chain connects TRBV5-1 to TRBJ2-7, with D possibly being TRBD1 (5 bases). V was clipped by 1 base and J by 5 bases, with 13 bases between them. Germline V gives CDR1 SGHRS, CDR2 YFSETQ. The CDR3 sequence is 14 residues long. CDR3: CASSLRAVGDEQYF. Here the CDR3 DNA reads TGCGCCAGCAGCTTGAGGGCCGTAGGGGACGAGCAGTACTTC.

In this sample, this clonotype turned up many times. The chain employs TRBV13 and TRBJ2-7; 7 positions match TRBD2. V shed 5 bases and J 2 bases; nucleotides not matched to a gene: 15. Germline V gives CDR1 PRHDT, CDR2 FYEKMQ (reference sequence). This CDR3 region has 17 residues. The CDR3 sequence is CASSLIHRGEGPYEQYF. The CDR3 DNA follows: TGTGCCAGCAGCCTTATCCACCGGGGGGAAGGCCCCTACGAGCAGTACTTC.

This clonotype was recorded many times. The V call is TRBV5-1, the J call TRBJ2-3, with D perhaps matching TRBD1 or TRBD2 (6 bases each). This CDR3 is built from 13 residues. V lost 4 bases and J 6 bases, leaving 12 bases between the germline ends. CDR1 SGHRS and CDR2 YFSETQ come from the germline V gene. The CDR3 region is CASSLGGEDTQYF. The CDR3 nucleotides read TGCGCCAGCAGCCTGGGGGGCGAGGATACGCAGTATTTT.